This T cell receptor beta chain was identified during a study of response to subunit inactivated influenza vaccine. Study-wide results and limits: Authors suggested each seasonal influenza vaccination recruits few new T cells.

TCRdb called the RT-PCR reads again in MiXCR, with one record for every CDR3 protein. The sample consists of about 520,000 distinct CDR3 sequences, roughly 27% of them appearing once. As to this clonotype: No antigen is known for it.

Sample: CD4+ T cells sorted from PBMCs, taken 5 days after vaccination. This TCR came from a man aged 45-65 years who received an inactivated influenza vaccine.

CDR3 bases: TGTGCCAGCAGCCAAGTAGTTAGCACCAATGAGCAGTTCTTC. Translated: CASSQVVSTNEQFF. This sequence joins TRBV4-2 and TRBJ2-1; D unresolved. V lost 1 base and J 6 bases, leaving 10 bases between the germline ends. Germline values: CDR1 LGHNA, CDR2 YNFKEQ. The CDR3 has 14 amino acids.